This T cell receptor beta chain is from a study of regulatory T cells in long-lasting Graves disease. This CDR3 has 14 amino acids. The V gene's germline CDR1 is SGHRS and CDR2 YFSETQ. Trimming pared 0 bases from V and 2 bases from J, leaving 9 bases between. Time point denoted: newly diagnosed GD, antithyroid drugs for less than 3 months. Isolated PBMC RNA provided the starting material for the TCR library. This clonotype came up many times. No antigen is known for it. The TCR beta library used iRepertoire HTBI primers with Arm-PCR amplification of CDR3. Each CDR3 protein gets one entry after TCRdb re-called the multiplex PCR reads with MiXCR. The data show 400,000 to 450,000 distinct CDR3 sequences, with about a sixth seen just once and about 10% held by the top ten. General study results and limits: There was favoring of TRBV28, TRBJ1-2 and TRBJ2-5 in persistent disease.

The data also belong to a second study, concerning T cells in Graves' hyperthyroidism and ophthalmopathy.

The receptor was isolated from a woman aged 30 to 39 with Graves disease. The chain carries TRBV5-1 and TRBJ2-7; a weak D match, TRBD1 (6 bases). Sequencing used peripheral blood mononuclear cells (PBMCs), obtained at new diagnosis, from a patient treated with antithyroid drugs. The CDR3 here is CASSLGTAPYEQYF. The CDR3 coding sequence is TGCGCCAGCAGCTTGGGGACAGCCCCCTACGAGCAGTACTTC.